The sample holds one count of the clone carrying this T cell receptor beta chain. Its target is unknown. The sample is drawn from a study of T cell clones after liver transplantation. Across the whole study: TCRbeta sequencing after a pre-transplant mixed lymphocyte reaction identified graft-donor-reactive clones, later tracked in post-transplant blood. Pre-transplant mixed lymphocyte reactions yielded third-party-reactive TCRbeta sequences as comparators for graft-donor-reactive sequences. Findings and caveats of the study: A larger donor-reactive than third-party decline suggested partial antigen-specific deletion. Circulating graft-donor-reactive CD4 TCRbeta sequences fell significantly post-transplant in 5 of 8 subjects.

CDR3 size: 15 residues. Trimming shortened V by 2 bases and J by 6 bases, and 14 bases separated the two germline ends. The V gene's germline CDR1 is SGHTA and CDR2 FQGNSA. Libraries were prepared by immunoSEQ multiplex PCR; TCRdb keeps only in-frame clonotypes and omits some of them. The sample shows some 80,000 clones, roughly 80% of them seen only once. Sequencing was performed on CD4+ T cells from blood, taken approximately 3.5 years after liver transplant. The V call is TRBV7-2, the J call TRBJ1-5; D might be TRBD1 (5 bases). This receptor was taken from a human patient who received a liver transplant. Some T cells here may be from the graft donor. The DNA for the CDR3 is TGTGCCAGCAGCTTATTCGCAGGGAAGATTCAGCCCCAGCATTTT. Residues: CASSLFAGKIQPQHF. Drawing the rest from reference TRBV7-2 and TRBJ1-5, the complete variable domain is GAGVSQSPSNKVTEKGKDVELRCDPISGHTALYWYRQSLGQGLEFLIYFQGNSAPDKSGLPSDRFSAERTGGSVSTLTIQRTQQEDSAVYLCASSLFAGKIQPQHFGDGTRLSIL.